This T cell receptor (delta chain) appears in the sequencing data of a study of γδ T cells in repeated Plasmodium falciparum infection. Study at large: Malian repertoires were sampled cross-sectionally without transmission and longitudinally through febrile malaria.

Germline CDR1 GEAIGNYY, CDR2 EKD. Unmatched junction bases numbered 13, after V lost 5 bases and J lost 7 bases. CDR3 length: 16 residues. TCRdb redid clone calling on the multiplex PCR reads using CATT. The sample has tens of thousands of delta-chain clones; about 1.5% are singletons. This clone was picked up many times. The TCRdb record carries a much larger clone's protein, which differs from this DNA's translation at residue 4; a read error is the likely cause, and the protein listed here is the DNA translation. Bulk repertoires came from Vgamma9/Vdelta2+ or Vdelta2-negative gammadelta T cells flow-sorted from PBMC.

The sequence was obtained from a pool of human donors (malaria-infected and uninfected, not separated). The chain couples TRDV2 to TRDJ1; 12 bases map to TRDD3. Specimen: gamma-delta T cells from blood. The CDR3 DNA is TGTGCCTGTGGTCGGGTACTGGGGGATACCTCCCTTAAACTCATCTTT. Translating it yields CACGRVLGDTSLKLIF.